A single sample gave rise to the 21 T cell receptor beta chains below, sequenced in a study of blood T cell repertoires in COVID-19. The assay was immunoSEQ multiplex PCR, and TCRdb's table has in-frame clones only and misses some. The data contain approximately 80,000 clones, 80% to 85% of them seen just once; the ten biggest clones take up around 43%. Specimen: peripheral blood. The receptors originated from an elderly man with acute or convalescent COVID-19.

This clone showed up just a few times. The chain has TRBV5-1 and TRBJ2-2, with a tentative D call TRBD1 (5 bases). Germline CDR1 SGHRS, CDR2 YFSETQ. The length of the CDR3 is 17 residues. The ends were cut back, 1 base at V and 0 bases at J, with 13 bases in the middle. CDR3 in amino acids: CASSLKGHPTNTGELFF. The CDR3 nucleotides read TGCGCCAGCAGCTTGAAGGGGCACCCCACGAACACCGGGGAGCTGTTTTTT.

The rearrangement joins TRBV18 to TRBJ1-2; 10 bases align to TRBD1. Germline values: CDR1 KGHSH, CDR2 LQKENI. The CDR3 covers 16 residues. The V and J ends lost 2 bases and 4 bases, in that order; junction bases with no gene match: 7. The CDR3 sequence is CASSPTDRGTIYGYTF. As DNA, the CDR3 is TGTGCCAGCTCACCAACGGACAGGGGGACAATCTATGGCTACACCTTC.

This clone has a handful of counts. The gene calls are TRBV19 and TRBJ1-6; possibly TRBD1 for D (6 bases). The CDR3 spans 16 residues. Trimming removed 6 bases from V and 0 bases from J, with 12 bases in between. Germline CDR1 reads LNHDA; CDR2 reads SQIVND (reference sequence). The CDR3 sequence: CASRITGSSYNSPLHF. CDR3 in DNA: TGTGCCAGTAGGATAACAGGGAGCTCCTATAATTCACCCCTCCACTTT. Looking up the rest from reference TRBV19 and TRBJ1-6 gives the full variable domain: DGGITQSPKYLFRKEGQNVTLSCEQNLNHDAMYWYRQDPGQGLRLIYYSQIVNDFQKGDIAEGYSVSREKKESFPLTVTSAQKNPTAFYLCASRITGSSYNSPLHFGNGTRLTVT.

This chain links TRBV5-4 with TRBJ1-5; TRBD1 matches at 8 bases. The ends lost 1 base at V and 15 bases at J; junction bases unmatched: 6. The CDR3 is made up of 12 amino acids. From germline, CDR1 is SGHNT and CDR2 YYREEE (reference sequence). The CDR3: CASSLPGQGLHF. The CDR3 nucleotides read TGTGCCAGCAGCTTGCCCGGACAGGGTTTGCATTTT. Filled out from reference TRBV5-4 and TRBJ1-5, the complete variable domain reads ETGVTQSPTHLIKTRGQQVTLRCSSQSGHNTVSWYQQALGQGPQFIFQYYREEENGRGNFPPRFSGLQFPNYSSELNVNALELDDSALYLCASSLPGQGLHFGDGTRLSIL.

This clone appeared once. This chain uses TRBV6-6 with TRBJ1-6; a possible D gene is TRBD1 (5 bases). The germline V and J ends were trimmed by 5 bases and 10 bases, with 24 bases remaining between them. Germline lookup yields CDR1 MNHNY and CDR2 SVGAGI (reference sequence). There are 17 residues in the CDR3. CDR3 in DNA: TGTGCCAGCAGTCCGGATCAGACGTCCCGGGGGGACTCACCCCTCCACTTT. Amino acids: CASSPDQTSRGDSPLHF.

The chain links TRBV28 to TRBJ1-3; D remains ambiguous. Germline CDR1 MDHEN, CDR2 SYDVKM. There are 16 residues in the CDR3. V lost 5 bases, J lost 0 bases, and 14 bases lay in between. The CDR3 here is CASSPRLISSGNTIYF. In DNA, the CDR3 is TGTGCCAGCAGTCCCCGACTGATTTCCTCTGGAAACACCATATATTTT.

This chain links TRBV6-6 with TRBJ2-7, with 8 bases aligning to TRBD1. Trimming removed 4 bases from V and 5 bases from J; junction bases left unmatched: 4. The CDR3 extends over 13 amino acids. Germline lookup yields CDR1 MNHNY and CDR2 SVGAGI (reference sequence). The CDR3 is CASSFRQGNEQYF. As DNA, the CDR3 is TGTGCCAGCAGTTTTCGACAGGGGAACGAGCAGTACTTC.

V usage is TRBV24-1 and J usage is TRBJ2-3; D is unresolved. CDR3 length: 13 residues. The germline V gene encodes CDR1 KGHDR and CDR2 SFDVKD. The ends were cut back, 4 bases at V and 2 bases at J, with 6 bases in the middle. CDR3 region: CATSERFTDTQYF. CDR3 coding DNA: TGTGCCACCAGTGAGAGATTCACAGATACGCAGTATTTT.

This clone was counted a single time. The V call is TRBV11-3, the J call TRBJ1-1, with D maybe TRBD1 (5 bases). CDR1 and CDR2 (germline): SGHNT, YENEEA. Trimming left V 1 base short and J 5 bases short, with 14 bases between. This CDR3 comprises 15 residues. For the CDR3, the DNA is TGTGCCAGCAGCTTAGGACAGACTGAAGGAACTGAAGCTTTCTTT. Its translation is CASSLGQTEGTEAFF.

The rearrangement uses TRBV28 and TRBJ2-3; a weak D match, TRBD2 (6 bases). The germline CDR1 and CDR2 sequences are MDHEN and SYDVKM. V gave up 7 bases and J gave up 3 bases, with 11 bases separating them. The CDR3 consists of 13 residues. The CDR3 loop reads CASIMGGTDTQYF. CDR3 nucleotide sequence: TGTGCCAGCATTATGGGGGGAACAGATACGCAGTATTTT.

The J gene is TRBJ1-6, the V gene TRBV25-1; possibly TRBD1 for D (5 bases). Trimming took off 1 base at V and 9 bases at J, with 13 bases between the two ends. Germline CDR1 is MGHDK and CDR2 is SYGVNS. This CDR3 region has 15 residues. The CDR3 protein is CASSEFRGLGSPLHF. CDR3 coding DNA: TGTGCCAGCAGTGAATTTCGGGGGTTAGGTTCACCCCTCCACTTT.

This chain links TRBV19 with TRBJ2-1; 13 positions match TRBD2. The germline CDR1 and CDR2 sequences are LNHDA and SQIVND (reference sequence). V was pared by 4 bases and J by 4 bases, with 4 bases of the junction left unmatched. CDR3 size: 16 residues. The CDR3 nucleotides are TGTGCCAGTAGTAGACTAGCGGGAGGAAGGTACAATGAGCAGTTCTTC. Its translation is CASSRLAGGRYNEQFF.

The chain is built from TRBV5-4 and TRBJ1-2; D not resolved. This CDR3 is 15 amino acids long. Trimming stripped 4 bases from V and 7 bases from J, with 20 bases between. Germline-derived CDR1 and CDR2 are SGHNT and YYREEE (reference sequence). This CDR3 is CASSPTPGPGSGYTF. The CDR3 coding sequence is TGTGCCAGCAGCCCCACACCGGGTCCCGGATCTGGCTACACCTTC. The full variable domain, with the rest looked up from reference TRBV5-4 and TRBJ1-2, is ETGVTQSPTHLIKTRGQQVTLRCSSQSGHNTVSWYQQALGQGPQFIFQYYREEENGRGNFPPRFSGLQFPNYSSELNVNALELDDSALYLCASSPTPGPGSGYTFGSGTRLTVV.

This clone has only a few counts. J is TRBJ1-5 and V is TRBV7-2; D gene uncertain. Trimming pared 1 base from V and 4 bases from J, leaving 8 bases between. The germline V gene has CDR1 SGHTA and CDR2 FQGNSA. This CDR3 comprises 14 residues. CDR3 residues: CASSLGGGNQPQHF. The CDR3 DNA follows: TGTGCCAGCAGCTTAGGCGGAGGGAATCAGCCCCAGCATTTT.

This clone was counted once. The genes are TRBV5-1 and TRBJ1-1, with a possible D match to TRBD1 (5 bases). Looked up from germline, CDR1 is SGHRS and CDR2 is YFSETQ. V was pared by 3 bases and J by 3 bases, with 9 bases between. The CDR3 totals 13 residues. The CDR3 protein is CASSSDSDTEAFF. As DNA, the CDR3 is TGCGCCAGCAGCTCCGACAGCGACACTGAAGCTTTCTTT.

The rearrangement links TRBV7-9 to TRBJ2-3; 9 positions match TRBD2. V shed 3 bases, J shed 2 bases, and the junction held 3 bases outside the gene matches. The CDR3 has 15 residues. CDR1 is SEHNR and CDR2 is FQNEAQ in the germline V gene (reference sequence). CDR3 coding DNA: TGTGCCAGCAGCTTGACTAGCGGAAACACAGATACGCAGTATTTT. This codes for CASSLTSGNTDTQYF.

This chain joins TRBV3-1 (or the pseudogene TRBV3-2) and TRBJ2-5, with TRBD2 identical over 10 bases. Germline loops: CDR1 LGHDT, CDR2 YNNKEL (reference sequence). There are 18 residues in the CDR3. The trim removed 3 bases at V and 5 bases at J, leaving 15 bases unmatched. CDR3 residues: CASSHAQNLAGEGETQYF. The CDR3 DNA reads TGTGCCAGCAGCCACGCCCAAAATCTAGCGGGAGAGGGGGAGACCCAGTACTTC.

V and J are TRBV5-1 and TRBJ1-1; D is ambiguous. The CDR3 spans 14 residues. The germline gives CDR1 SGHRS, CDR2 YFSETQ. The ends were cut back, 6 bases at V and 1 base at J, with 13 bases in the middle. CDR3 sequence reads: CASTPSTGNTEAFF. The CDR3 nucleotides read TGCGCCAGCACTCCCTCAACCGGGAACACTGAAGCTTTCTTT. The whole variable domain, filled in from reference TRBV5-1 and TRBJ1-1, reads KAGVTQTPRYLIKTRGQQVTLSCSPISGHRSVSWYQQTPGQGLQFLFEYFSETQRNKGNFPGRFSGRQFSNSRSEMNVSTLELGDSALYLCASTPSTGNTEAFFGQGTRLTVV.

V and J are TRBV6-6 and TRBJ1-1; D possibly corresponds to TRBD1 (5 bases). CDR3 length: 12 residues. CDR1 MNHNY and CDR2 SVGAGI come from the germline V gene (reference sequence). The V and J ends lost 6 bases and 1 base respectively, with 6 bases between them. For the CDR3, the DNA is TGTGCCAGCAGAAGGGGGAACACTGAAGCTTTCTTT. It specifies CASRRGNTEAFF.

This clone appeared a few times. The chain uses TRBV5-5 and TRBJ1-5; 8 bases line up with TRBD1. The CDR3 loop spans 16 amino acids. The V and J ends lost 3 bases and 0 bases, in that order; junction bases with no gene match: 5. Germline V gene data show CDR1 as SGHKS and CDR2 as YYEKEE (reference sequence). CDR3 residues: CASSYGTGFSNQPQHF. CDR3 sequence (DNA): TGTGCCAGCAGCTATGGGACAGGATTTAGCAATCAGCCCCAGCATTTT.

This chain uses TRBV11-3 with TRBJ1-5, with D unresolved. This CDR3 spans 15 amino acids. Trimming stripped 4 bases from V and 2 bases from J, with 12 bases between. Germline CDR1 reads SGHNT; CDR2 reads YENEEA. CDR3 in DNA: TGTGCCAGCAGCTGGGGAGCGCGGGGCAATCAGCCCCAGCATTTT. It is translated as CASSWGARGNQPQHF.